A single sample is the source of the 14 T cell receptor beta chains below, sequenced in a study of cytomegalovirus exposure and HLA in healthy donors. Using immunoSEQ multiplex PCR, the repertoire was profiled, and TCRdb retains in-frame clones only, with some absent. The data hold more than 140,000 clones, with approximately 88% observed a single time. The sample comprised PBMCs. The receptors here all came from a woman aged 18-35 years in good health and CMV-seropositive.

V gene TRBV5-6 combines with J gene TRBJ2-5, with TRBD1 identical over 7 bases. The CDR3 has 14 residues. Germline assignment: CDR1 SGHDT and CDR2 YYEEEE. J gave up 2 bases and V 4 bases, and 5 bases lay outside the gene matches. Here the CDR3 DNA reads TGTGCCAGCAGCATTGGGACAGTTCAAGAGACCCAGTACTTC. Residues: CASSIGTVQETQYF.

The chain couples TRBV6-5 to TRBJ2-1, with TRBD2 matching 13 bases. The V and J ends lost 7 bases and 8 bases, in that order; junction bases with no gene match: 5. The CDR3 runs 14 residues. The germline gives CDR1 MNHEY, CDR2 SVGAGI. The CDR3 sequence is CASNGLAGADEQFF. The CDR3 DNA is TGTGCCAGCAATGGACTAGCGGGAGCCGATGAGCAGTTCTTC.

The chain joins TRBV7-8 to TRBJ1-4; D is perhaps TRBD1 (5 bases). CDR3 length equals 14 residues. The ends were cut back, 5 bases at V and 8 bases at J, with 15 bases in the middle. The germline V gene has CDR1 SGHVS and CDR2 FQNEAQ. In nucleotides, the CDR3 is TGTGCCAGCAGCCAGACAGAAAACCCCGAAAAACTGTTTTTT. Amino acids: CASSQTENPEKLFF.

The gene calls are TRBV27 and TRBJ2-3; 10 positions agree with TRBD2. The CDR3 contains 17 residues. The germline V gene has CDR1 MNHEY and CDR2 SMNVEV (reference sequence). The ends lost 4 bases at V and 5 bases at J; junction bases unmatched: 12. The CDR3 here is CASSSLSSGRRVDTQYF. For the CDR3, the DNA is TGTGCCAGCAGTTCACTCTCTAGCGGGAGAAGGGTAGATACGCAGTATTTT.

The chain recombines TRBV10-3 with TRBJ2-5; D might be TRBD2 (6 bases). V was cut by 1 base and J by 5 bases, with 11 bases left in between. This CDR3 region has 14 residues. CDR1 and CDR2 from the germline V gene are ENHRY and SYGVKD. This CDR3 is CAISEWGERETQYF. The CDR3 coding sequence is TGTGCCATCAGTGAGTGGGGGGAGCGGGAGACCCAGTACTTC.

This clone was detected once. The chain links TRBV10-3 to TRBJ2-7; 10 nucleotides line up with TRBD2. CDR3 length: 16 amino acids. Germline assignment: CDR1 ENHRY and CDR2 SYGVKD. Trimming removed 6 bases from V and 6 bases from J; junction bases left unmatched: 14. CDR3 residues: CAIRGGTALAGVEQYF. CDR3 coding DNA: TGTGCCATCAGGGGGGGGACAGCGCTAGCGGGAGTCGAGCAGTACTTC.

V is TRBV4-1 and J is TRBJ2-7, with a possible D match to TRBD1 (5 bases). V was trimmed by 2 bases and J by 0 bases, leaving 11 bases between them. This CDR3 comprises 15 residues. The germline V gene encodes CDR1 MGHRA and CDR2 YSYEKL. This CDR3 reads CASSQRQGISYEQYF. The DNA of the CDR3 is TGCGCCAGCAGCCAACGTCAGGGAATCTCCTACGAGCAGTACTTC.

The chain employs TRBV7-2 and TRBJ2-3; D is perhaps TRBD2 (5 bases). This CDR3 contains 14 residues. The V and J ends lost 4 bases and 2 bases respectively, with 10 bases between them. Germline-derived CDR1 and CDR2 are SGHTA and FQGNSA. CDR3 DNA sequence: TGTGCCAGCAGCTCTAGCCTTTCCACAGATACGCAGTATTTT. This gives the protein CASSSSLSTDTQYF.

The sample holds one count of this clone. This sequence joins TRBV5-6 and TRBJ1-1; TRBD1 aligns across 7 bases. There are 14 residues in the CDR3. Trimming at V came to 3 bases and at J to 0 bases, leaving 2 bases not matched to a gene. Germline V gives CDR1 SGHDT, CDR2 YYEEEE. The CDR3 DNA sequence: TGTGCCAGCAGCTCGGGACAGATGAACACTGAAGCTTTCTTT. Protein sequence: CASSSGQMNTEAFF.

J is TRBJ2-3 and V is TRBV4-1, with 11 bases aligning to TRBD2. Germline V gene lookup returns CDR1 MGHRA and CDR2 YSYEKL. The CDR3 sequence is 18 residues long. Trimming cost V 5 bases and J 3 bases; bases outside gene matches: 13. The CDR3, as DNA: TGCGCCAGCAGCAACCCATCCGGTAGACTAGCGGGAACAGATACGCAGTATTTT. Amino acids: CASSNPSGRLAGTDTQYF.

In DNA, the CDR3 is TGTGCCAGCAGTGTGGGGCTATACGAGCAGTACTTC. It encodes CASSVGLYEQYF. The V gene is TRBV6-1, the J gene TRBJ2-7; the D gene is possibly TRBD1 (5 bases). The CDR3 spans 12 residues. Germline V gene lookup returns CDR1 MNHNS and CDR2 SASEGT. Trimming took off 4 bases at V and 4 bases at J, with 8 bases between the two ends.

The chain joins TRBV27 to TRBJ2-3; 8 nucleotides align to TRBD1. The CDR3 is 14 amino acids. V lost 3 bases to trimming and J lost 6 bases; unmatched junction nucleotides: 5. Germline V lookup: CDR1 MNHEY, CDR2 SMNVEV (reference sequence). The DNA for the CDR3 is TGTGCCAGCAGTTTTGACAGGGGAGCGGATACGCAGTATTTT. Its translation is CASSFDRGADTQYF.

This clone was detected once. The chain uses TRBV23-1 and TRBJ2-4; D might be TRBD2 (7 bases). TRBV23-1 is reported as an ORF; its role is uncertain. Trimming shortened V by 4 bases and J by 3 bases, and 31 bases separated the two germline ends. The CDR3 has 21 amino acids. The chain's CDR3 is CASSLTGGRAEAQVNKNIQYF. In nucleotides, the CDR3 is TGCGCCAGCAGTCTCACGGGGGGCAGGGCAGAAGCGCAAGTAAACAAAAACATTCAGTACTTC.

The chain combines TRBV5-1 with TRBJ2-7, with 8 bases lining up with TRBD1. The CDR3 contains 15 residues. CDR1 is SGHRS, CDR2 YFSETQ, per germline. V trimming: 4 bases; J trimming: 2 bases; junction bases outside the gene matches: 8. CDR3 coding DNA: TGCGCCAGCAGCCAGGGGACAGGAACGACCTACGAGCAGTACTTC. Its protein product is CASSQGTGTTYEQYF.